This TCR beta chain was found in a study of human versus mouse CDR3 diversity and MHC coevolution. Findings of the study overall: In humans, T-cell selection involved more than five MHC II alleles. Among all groups, two of three human donors showed least clonal inequality. Humans had the largest estimated TCR beta repertoire, about 1.6 million clonotypes.

Method: immunoSEQ multiplex PCR; TCRdb's copy keeps in-frame clones and lacks some. The data hold just under 60,000 clones, with approximately 94% observed a single time. The CDR3 runs to 15 residues. V was trimmed by 0 bases and J by 2 bases, leaving 11 bases between them. Germline CDR1 MNHEY, CDR2 SMNVEV (reference sequence). On this clone itself: What it recognizes is unknown.

What was sequenced was naive CD4+ T cells from blood. Sample subset: CD45RO-negative CD62L-positive naive CD4 T cells. This TCR was sampled from a person in their sixties in good health. The chain employs TRBV27 and TRBJ2-7; D ambiguous. The CDR3 DNA sequence: TGTGCCAGCAGTTTATCTTATAACAGAGCCTACGAGCAGTACTTC. Its translation is CASSLSYNRAYEQYF.